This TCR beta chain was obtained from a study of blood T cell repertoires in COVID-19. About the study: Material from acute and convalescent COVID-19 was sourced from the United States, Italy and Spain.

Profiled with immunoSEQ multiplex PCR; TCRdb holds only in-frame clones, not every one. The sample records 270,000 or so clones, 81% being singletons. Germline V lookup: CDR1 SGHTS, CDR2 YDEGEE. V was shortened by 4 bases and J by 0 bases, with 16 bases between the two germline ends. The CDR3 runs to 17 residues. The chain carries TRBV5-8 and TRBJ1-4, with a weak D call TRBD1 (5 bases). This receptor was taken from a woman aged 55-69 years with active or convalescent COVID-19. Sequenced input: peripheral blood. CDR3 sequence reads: CASSVRGGVATNEKLFF. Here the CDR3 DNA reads TGTGCCAGCAGCGTACGGGGGGGGGTCGCAACTAATGAAAAACTGTTTTTT. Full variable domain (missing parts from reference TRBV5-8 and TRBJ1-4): EAGVTQSPTHLIKTRGQQATLRCSPISGHTSVYWYQQALGLGLQFLLWYDEGEERNRGNFPPRFSGRQFPNYSSELNVNALELEDSALYLCASSVRGGVATNEKLFFGSGTQLSVL.